This T cell receptor beta chain is from a study of T cells in Graves' hyperthyroidism and ophthalmopathy. As to this clonotype: The antigen is not known.

Recently diagnosed hyperthyroidism of less than 2 months' duration affected patients aged 18 to 65. Fresh peripheral blood, under 13 ml, yielded the PBMCs. Authors of the study amplified TCR beta CDR3 regions from RNA transcripts. When the TCR CDR3 underwent first-round RT-PCR, the HTBI primer set was used. One entry per CDR3 protein results from TCRdb running MiXCR on the multiplex PCR reads. The sample includes around 700,000 distinct CDR3 sequences, over 35% of them seen just once. Findings and limits, study-wide: Most clonotypes expanded in the thyroid (above 0.001) were also present in blood.

This CDR3 has 14 amino acids. Germline V gene lookup returns CDR1 MNHEY and CDR2 SVGEGT. V was pared by 2 bases and J by 0 bases, with 8 bases between. The sample comprised blood. The gene calls are TRBV6-2 or TRBV6-3 and TRBJ2-7; D gene ambiguous. This TCR derives from a woman in her thirties or forties with Graves' hyperthyroidism. The CDR3 here is CASSYEQLSYEQYF. The DNA for the CDR3 is TGTGCCAGCAGTTACGAACAGCTCTCCTACGAGCAGTACTTC.